This T cell receptor beta chain derives from a study of control samples from healthy donors and cancer patients. CDR3 length equals 13 residues. In germline, CDR1 is SGDLS, CDR2 YYNGEE. V lost 0 bases and J lost 7, with 8 bases in between. Sequenced by immunoSEQ multiplex PCR; TCRdb stores in-frame clones only, minus some. The table lists approximately 130,000 clones, approximately 89% of them singletons, with roughly 2.8% in the top ten. The chain couples TRBV9 to TRBJ2-1, with D hard to call. Sequencing input: blood. This receptor was identified in a man aged 55 to 70 in good health. CDR3 residues: CASSVVTGNEQFF. CDR3 nucleotides: TGTGCCAGCAGCGTAGTAACGGGTAATGAGCAGTTCTTC.